These 13 T cell receptor beta chains came from one sample sequenced in a study of human T cells and chemical hapten exposure (dated by TCRdb to about 2021). Library preparation was by RACE. Sequenced using a NextSeq 500. TCRdb's own reprocessing of the public reads used fastp at Q25 and MiXCR and kept productive beta chains. Each entry is one CDR3 protein sequence, shown with its most common DNA and genes. Recorded for this sample are nearly 85,000 distinct CDR3 sequences; roughly 12% of them occurred a single time. The ten most abundant clones make up around 1.4% of the sample. Read against the paper, the sample's time point label means: patch test 2, 6 weeks after DPC sensitization. What this sample's treatment or condition label stands for: therapeutic diphenylcyclopropenone sensitization with weekly scalp DPC. The source was whole blood, collected in connection with sensitization to the hapten diphenylcyclopropenone (DPC). Every receptor here comes from a man younger than 35 with alopecia areata. Some clones in this sample may be carry-over from other donors' samples.

This clonotype was counted ten times or more. V gene TRBV28 combines with J gene TRBJ1-2; no clear D gene. Trimming left V 2 bases short and J 7 bases short, with 11 bases between. The germline V gene has CDR1 MDHEN and CDR2 SYDVKM. The CDR3 loop spans 13 amino acids. The CDR3 is CASSLLDLRGYTF. The DNA of the CDR3 is TGTGCCAGCAGTTTACTGGATCTCCGTGGCTACACCTTC.

The V and J genes are TRBV19 and TRBJ1-2, with D perhaps TRBD1 (5 bases). Germline V gives CDR1 LNHDA, CDR2 SQIVND (reference sequence). Trimming removed 5 bases at V and 2 bases at J, with 12 bases between. This CDR3 spans 14 amino acids. Written as DNA, the CDR3 is TGTGCCAGTAGTTGGTCAGGGAGAAACTATGGCTACACCTTC. This sequence encodes CASSWSGRNYGYTF.

In its sample, this clonotype was seen many times. The genes are TRBV7-2 and TRBJ2-7, with D hard to call. V lost 2 bases, J lost 4 bases, and 9 bases lay in between. Germline-derived CDR1 and CDR2 are SGHTA and FQGNSA. The CDR3 runs to 13 residues. The CDR3 sequence: CASSLIRAYEQYF. The CDR3 DNA follows: TGTGCCAGCAGCTTAATAAGGGCATACGAGCAGTACTTC.

CDR3 amino acids: CASRRQGAGYTEAFF. Here the CDR3 DNA reads TGTGCCAGTAGACGTCAGGGGGCTGGATACACTGAAGCTTTCTTT. This chain joins TRBV19 and TRBJ1-1, with 8 bases lining up with TRBD1. The CDR3 length is 15 residues. V dropped 6 bases and J dropped 3; count of bases not matched to a gene: 9. Germline CDR1 and CDR2: LNHDA and SQIVND (reference sequence).

At least ten counts were recorded for this clonotype. The V call is TRBV6-2 or TRBV6-3, the J call TRBJ1-1, with 8 bases matching TRBD1. With V trimmed by 6 bases and J by 4 bases, 10 bases remained unmatched. Per germline, CDR1 MNHEY and CDR2 SVGEGT. CDR3 length equals 15 residues. The CDR3 DNA reads as TGTGCCAGCAGCGACCGCTCTACAGGGGGCACTGAAGCTTTCTTT. This sequence encodes CASSDRSTGGTEAFF.

The V and J genes are TRBV4-1 and TRBJ2-3; a possible D gene is TRBD2 (7 bases). This CDR3 is built from 15 residues. Germline CDR1 and CDR2: MGHRA and YSYEKL. Trimming took off 3 bases at V and 5 bases at J, with 15 bases between the two ends. CDR3 sequence: CASSQVGGPGDTQYF. As DNA, the CDR3 is TGCGCCAGCAGCCAGGTCGGGGGGCCGGGAGATACGCAGTATTTT.

This clonotype came up a few times. V and J are TRBV24-1 and TRBJ2-7; perhaps TRBD2 as D (6 bases). Germline V gene sequence: CDR1 KGHDR, CDR2 SFDVKD. V was shortened by 10 bases and J by 0 bases, with 12 bases between the two germline ends. CDR3 length equals 13 residues. The DNA for the CDR3 is TGTGCCACGCGACGCGGGAACTCCTACGAGCAGTACTTC. This codes for CATRRGNSYEQYF.

This clonotype was seen only a few times. The chain combines TRBV7-3 with TRBJ2-2; D not resolved. The CDR3 contains 14 residues. Trimming removed 4 bases from V and 1 base from J, with 7 bases in between. Germline V gene data show CDR1 as SGHTA and CDR2 as FQGTGA. This CDR3 reads CASSSVGNTGELFF. The CDR3 coding sequence is TGTGCCAGCAGCTCCGTCGGGAACACCGGGGAGCTGTTTTTT.

The rearrangement uses TRBV10-3 and TRBJ1-4, with 7 bases lining up with TRBD1. Germline values: CDR1 ENHRY, CDR2 SYGVKD. J was trimmed by 7 bases and V by 6 bases; bases with no gene match: 2. This CDR3 has 12 amino acids. The CDR3 coding sequence is TGTGCCATCAGCGGGGACAGTGAAAAACTGTTTTTT. Its protein product is CAISGDSEKLFF.

The chain uses TRBV11-2 and TRBJ1-2; no firm D call. Germline CDR1 SGHAT, CDR2 FQNNGV. CDR3 size: 15 residues. Trimming took 1 base from V and 7 from J, leaving 16 bases between them. This CDR3 is CASSLVRRPYSGYTF. The DNA of the CDR3 is TGTGCCAGCAGCTTAGTTAGACGGCCCTATTCTGGCTACACCTTC.

This clonotype appeared many times. The rearrangement uses TRBV6-6 and TRBJ1-2; D is possibly TRBD1 (6 bases). Germline V CDR1 and CDR2: MNHNY, SVGAGI (reference sequence). The CDR3 is 17 residues long. The V gene lost 0 bases and the J gene lost 4 bases, with 18 bases spanning the gap. In nucleotides, the CDR3 is TGTGCCAGCAGTTACTCGACTCTAGGGGGGACGGGCTATGGCTACACCTTC. It codes for CASSYSTLGGTGYGYTF.

This clonotype was detected a few times. V gene TRBV12-3 or TRBV12-4 combines with J gene TRBJ2-2; D ambiguous. The CDR3 consists of 13 residues. Trimming took 7 bases from V and 1 from J, leaving 7 bases between them. In DNA form, the CDR3 reads TGTGCCAGCACTAAAGGGAACACCGGGGAGCTGTTTTTT. Amino acids: CASTKGNTGELFF.

This clonotype has just a few counts. The chain uses TRBV7-3 and TRBJ2-3; D is possibly TRBD2 (6 bases). V was clipped by 5 bases and J by 1 base, with 10 bases between them. The CDR3 is 14 residues long. Germline loops: CDR1 SGHTA, CDR2 FQGTGA. The CDR3 DNA follows: TGTGCCAGCAGCCGTAGCGGCGGCACAGATACGCAGTATTTT. It specifies CASSRSGGTDTQYF.